The 31 T cell receptor beta chains below come from one sample, sequenced in a study of T cell responses to AZD1222 COVID-19 vaccine. The repertoire was sequenced with immunoSEQ multiplex PCR; TCRdb's copy has only in-frame clones and lacks some. The data hold about 180,000 clones, with over 85% observed a single time. The specimen was peripheral blood, collected 28 days after the second dose of the MenACWY control vaccine. The source is an adult who received the MenACWY meningococcal vaccine as a control.

This clone has a single count. The chain couples TRBV6-6 to TRBJ2-5; 10 nucleotides line up with TRBD2. J gave up 3 bases and V 4 bases, and 5 bases lay outside the gene matches. Germline values: CDR1 MNHNY, CDR2 SVGAGI (reference sequence). This CDR3 is built from 15 residues. In nucleotides, the CDR3 is TGTGCCAGCAGTTCAGAACTAGCGGGGAAAGAGACCCAGTACTTC. Protein: CASSSELAGKETQYF.

The J gene is TRBJ2-5, the V gene TRBV11-2; 9 bases fit TRBD1. J was trimmed by 7 bases and V by 5 bases; bases with no gene match: 17. The V gene's germline CDR1 is SGHAT and CDR2 FQNNGV. The CDR3 has 17 amino acids. The CDR3 coding sequence is TGTGCCAGCAGCCTCCTTACAGGGACAGGGAGGATTGGGACCCAGTACTTC. Protein product: CASSLLTGTGRIGTQYF.

J is TRBJ1-1 and V is TRBV6-5, with a weak D call TRBD1 (6 bases). The germline V and J ends were trimmed by 0 bases and 1 base, with 12 bases remaining between them. The CDR3 covers 16 residues. CDR1 MNHEY and CDR2 SVGAGI come from the germline V gene. CDR3 bases: TGTGCCAGCAGTTACTCCTTCACAGGGTCGAACACTGAAGCTTTCTTT. It translates to CASSYSFTGSNTEAFF.

The chain couples TRBV5-1 to TRBJ2-1, with 7 bases lining up with TRBD1. The CDR3 spans 14 residues. Germline V lookup: CDR1 SGHRS, CDR2 YFSETQ. The ends lost 4 bases at V and 7 bases at J; junction bases unmatched: 8. The chain's CDR3 is CASSAGTEGNEQFF. DNA for the CDR3: TGCGCCAGCAGCGCCGGGACAGAGGGGAATGAGCAGTTCTTC.

The CDR3 DNA reads as TGTGCCAGCAGCTTGGCCCCGGCAGCTTCTGAAGCTTTCTTT. It specifies CASSLAPAASEAFF. This chain links TRBV5-6 with TRBJ1-1; the D is unclear. The germline V gene has CDR1 SGHDT and CDR2 YYEEEE. The CDR3 is 14 amino acids. V lost 0 bases to trimming and J lost 6 bases, with 12 bases between them.

This chain uses TRBV5-4 with TRBJ1-2, with unresolved D. Trimming stripped 0 bases from V and 4 bases from J, with 10 bases between. There are 14 residues in the CDR3. The V gene's germline CDR1 is SGHNT and CDR2 YYREEE (reference sequence). CDR3 loop: CASSLDSSAYGYTF. Here the CDR3 DNA reads TGTGCCAGCAGCTTGGATAGTTCAGCCTATGGCTACACCTTC.

This chain uses TRBV12-3 or TRBV12-4 with TRBJ2-1, with 9 bases that match TRBD2. Trimming took 3 bases from V and 9 from J; bases not matched to a gene: 3. This CDR3 has 13 residues. CDR3 nucleotides: TGTGCCAGCAGTTTCCGCGGGAGGGGTGAGCAGTTCTTC. Translating gives CASSFRGRGEQFF.

This chain links TRBV19 with TRBJ1-3; D unclear. CDR3 length equals 15 residues. The V end lost 3 bases, the J end lost 0 bases, and 9 bases lay between the germline ends. CDR1 is LNHDA and CDR2 is SQIVND in the germline V gene (reference sequence). This chain's CDR3 is CASSMVTSSGNTIYF. The CDR3, as DNA: TGTGCCAGTAGTATGGTCACAAGCTCTGGAAACACCATATATTTT.

This chain links TRBV4-2 with TRBJ2-6; possible D gene TRBD2, 5 bases. With 9 bases removed from V and 0 bases from J, the gap between germline ends came to 6 bases. CDR3 length: 13 residues. Germline CDR1 and CDR2: LGHNA and YNFKEQ. CDR3 DNA sequence: TGTGCCAGTCGGGGCTCTGGGGCCAACGTCCTGACTTTC. The encoded protein is CASRGSGANVLTF.

A single count supports this clone. The chain has TRBV12-3 or TRBV12-4 and TRBJ2-1; D is undetermined. This CDR3 is built from 11 residues. The V and J ends lost 6 bases and 3 bases respectively, with 3 bases between them. CDR3 nucleotide sequence: TGTGCCAGCAGGGTCTACAATGAGCAGTTCTTC. Protein sequence: CASRVYNEQFF.

CDR3 in amino acids: CASSRMGGTNEKLFF. Here the CDR3 DNA reads TGTGCCAGCAGCCGGATGGGTGGAACTAATGAAAAACTGTTTTTT. The chain couples TRBV5-4 to TRBJ1-4, with no clear D. Per germline, CDR1 SGHNT and CDR2 YYREEE (reference sequence). V was trimmed by 4 bases and J by 1 base, leaving 11 bases between them. There are 15 residues in the CDR3.

V is TRBV5-4 and J is TRBJ1-1; D perhaps matches TRBD1 (6 bases). Germline-derived CDR1 and CDR2 are SGHNT and YYREEE (reference sequence). The CDR3 length is 13 residues. With 4 bases removed from V and 7 bases from J, the gap between germline ends came to 14 bases. The CDR3 loop is CASSARTDNEAFF. In nucleotides, the CDR3 is TGTGCCAGCAGCGCCCGGACAGATAATGAAGCTTTCTTT.

The chain uses TRBV6-1 and TRBJ1-2; D call uncertain. V lost 5 bases and J 8 bases, leaving 9 bases between the germline ends. CDR1 is MNHNS and CDR2 is SASEGT in the germline V gene. CDR3 length: 11 amino acids. The CDR3 nucleotides read TGTGCCAGCAGTTTACTGGGGGGCTACACCTTC. It is translated as CASSLLGGYTF.

The CDR3 region is CATSRDEITSPLHF. CDR3 DNA: TGTGCCACCAGCAGAGATGAGATTACTTCACCCCTCCACTTT. This chain links TRBV15 with TRBJ1-6; no clear D gene. The germline V gene has CDR1 LNHNV and CDR2 YYDKDF (reference sequence). The CDR3 runs 14 residues. Trimming cost V 0 bases and J 9 bases, with 9 bases left between them.

The J gene is TRBJ2-4, the V gene TRBV5-1; D is uncertain. The germline V gene has CDR1 SGHRS and CDR2 YFSETQ. Trimming stripped 5 bases from V and 3 bases from J, with 9 bases between. This CDR3 has 13 amino acids. This CDR3 reads CASSYGDKNIQYF. DNA for the CDR3: TGCGCCAGCAGTTATGGAGACAAAAACATTCAGTACTTC.

V and J are TRBV7-9 and TRBJ2-5, with 13 bases identical to TRBD2. V lost 5 bases, J lost 5 bases, and 11 bases stayed unmatched. The germline V gene has CDR1 SEHNR and CDR2 FQNEAQ (reference sequence). The CDR3 has 17 residues. DNA of the CDR3: TGTGCCAGCAGCCGTTGGACTAGCGGGGGTAAGGGGGAGACCCAGTACTTC. Its protein product is CASSRWTSGGKGETQYF.

This clone was found once. The gene calls are TRBV12-3 or TRBV12-4 and TRBJ2-3; either TRBD1 or TRBD2 may supply D (5 bases each). V was shortened by 3 bases and J by 6 bases, with 10 bases between the two germline ends. The CDR3 covers 13 residues. CDR3 sequence: CASSFGGIDTQYF. The CDR3 nucleotides are TGTGCCAGCAGTTTTGGGGGAATCGATACGCAGTATTTT.

The rearrangement uses TRBV6-5 and TRBJ1-1, with D unclear. The ends were cut back, 0 bases at V and 2 bases at J, with 10 bases in the middle. Per germline, CDR1 MNHEY and CDR2 SVGAGI. The CDR3 totals 15 residues. CDR3 sequence: CASSYSKSVNTEAFF. Here the CDR3 DNA reads TGTGCCAGCAGTTACTCGAAATCGGTAAACACTGAAGCTTTCTTT.

This chain joins TRBV11-2 and TRBJ2-7, with D hard to call. V lost 1 base, J lost 2 bases, and 9 bases lay in between. Germline loops: CDR1 SGHAT, CDR2 FQNNGV. The CDR3 is 14 residues long. The CDR3: CASSLVAGPYEQYF. CDR3 nucleotides: TGTGCCAGCAGCTTAGTCGCAGGACCCTACGAGCAGTACTTC. The full variable domain, its missing parts supplied by reference TRBV11-2 and TRBJ2-7, is EAGVAQSPRYKIIEKRQSVAFWCNPISGHATLYWYQQILGQGPKLLIQFQNNGVVDDSQLPKDRFSAERLKGVDSTLKIQPAKLEDSAVYLCASSLVAGPYEQYFGPGTRLTVT.

The rearrangement links TRBV5-1 to TRBJ2-3; 10 nucleotides align to TRBD1. The CDR3 spans 17 residues. Germline V gene lookup returns CDR1 SGHRS and CDR2 YFSETQ. J gave up 3 bases and V 0 bases, and 7 bases lay outside the gene matches. CDR3 bases: TGCGCCAGCAGCTTGGGCTTGACAGGGGGCGGGACAGATACGCAGTATTTT. This sequence encodes CASSLGLTGGGTDTQYF.

The sample holds one count of this clone. The chain recombines TRBV5-4 with TRBJ2-1; D possibly matches TRBD1 or TRBD2 (5 bases each). The length of the CDR3 is 18 residues. The V gene's germline CDR1 is SGHNT and CDR2 YYREEE (reference sequence). The V end was cut by 4 bases, the J end by 0 bases, with 20 bases between. Here the CDR3 DNA reads TGTGCCAGCAGCCCCACGGCAGGATTGGGGGTCTCCTACAATGAGCAGTTCTTC. Translation gives CASSPTAGLGVSYNEQFF.

This chain uses TRBV27 with TRBJ1-1; 9 bases agree with TRBD1. V lost 6 bases to trimming and J lost 7 bases; unmatched junction nucleotides: 9. Per germline, CDR1 MNHEY and CDR2 SMNVEV (reference sequence). CDR3 size: 14 residues. CDR3 DNA sequence: TGTGCCAGCAGCCCGATGGGACAGGGAGTTGAAGCTTTCTTT. It specifies CASSPMGQGVEAFF.

The gene calls are TRBV2 and TRBJ2-7, with 11 bases identical to TRBD1. V gave up 7 bases and J gave up 3 bases; unmatched junction bases: 8. Germline V gene data show CDR1 as SNHLY and CDR2 as FYNNEI. This CDR3 comprises 15 residues. The CDR3 sequence is CASNSPGQGDYEQYF. The CDR3 region has the DNA TGTGCCAGCAACTCTCCGGGACAGGGGGACTACGAGCAGTACTTC.

This chain links TRBV5-6 with TRBJ2-7; possibly TRBD2 for D (6 bases). Germline V gene sequence: CDR1 SGHDT, CDR2 YYEEEE. This CDR3 has 14 amino acids. Trimming took 3 bases from V and 7 from J, leaving 17 bases between them. CDR3 in amino acids: CASSYGTFSGEQYF. In DNA, the CDR3 is TGTGCCAGCAGCTATGGGACTTTCTCGGGAGAGCAGTACTTC.

The chain employs TRBV12-5 and TRBJ1-5; no clear D. The germline V gene encodes CDR1 LGHNT and CDR2 FRNRAP. This CDR3 comprises 15 residues. Trimming removed 4 bases at V and 2 bases at J, with 12 bases between. CDR3 in amino acids: CASGSRVTGNQPQHF. In nucleotides, the CDR3 is TGTGCTAGTGGTTCCCGTGTAACGGGCAATCAGCCCCAGCATTTT.

The chain uses TRBV2 and TRBJ2-1; D perhaps matches TRBD1 (5 bases). Trimming removed 5 bases from V and 0 bases from J, with 8 bases in between. The CDR3 is 14 residues long. The V gene's germline CDR1 is SNHLY and CDR2 FYNNEI. The CDR3 region is CASSQGRSYNEQFF. The CDR3 DNA is TGTGCCAGCAGTCAGGGTCGCTCCTACAATGAGCAGTTCTTC.

This rearrangement joins TRBV7-9 to TRBJ1-1; D remains ambiguous. V shed 7 bases and J shed 6 bases, with 15 bases lying between them. The CDR3 contains 13 residues. Germline CDR1 and CDR2: SEHNR and FQNEAQ (reference sequence). CDR3 residues: CASTGAPGAEAFF. The CDR3, as DNA: TGTGCCAGCACCGGAGCCCCGGGAGCTGAAGCTTTCTTT.

This chain connects TRBV29-1 to TRBJ2-2; TRBD2 matches 11 bases. The CDR3 contains 14 residues. The junction had 7 bases not matched to a gene; V was cut back by 7 bases and J by 6 bases. CDR1 and CDR2 (germline): SQVTM, ANQGSEA. In nucleotides, the CDR3 is TGCAGCGCAACCGGGACTAGCGGCGCCGGGGAGCTGTTTTTT. Its protein product is CSATGTSGAGELFF.

The V and J genes are TRBV6-1 and TRBJ1-4, with D maybe TRBD1 (6 bases). The CDR3 runs to 15 residues. V gave up 3 bases and J gave up 7 bases, with 15 bases separating them. The germline CDR1 and CDR2 sequences are MNHNS and SASEGT. The DNA of the CDR3 is TGTGCCAGCAGTGATTCGGGACATAGTCTTGAAAAACTGTTTTTT. Translating gives CASSDSGHSLEKLFF.

This chain connects TRBV29-1 to TRBJ2-1; D is possibly TRBD2 (7 bases). V gave up 5 bases and J gave up 6 bases, with 17 bases separating them. Germline lookup yields CDR1 SQVTM and CDR2 ANQGSEA. This CDR3 spans 14 amino acids. Here the CDR3 reads CSVLVGGRINEQFF. For the CDR3, the DNA is TGCAGCGTTCTGGTGGGGGGGCGGATCAATGAGCAGTTCTTC.

This sequence joins TRBV7-3 and TRBJ1-1; D remains unclear. V gave up 2 bases and J gave up 5 bases, with 9 bases separating them. The CDR3 has 13 residues. The V gene's germline CDR1 is SGHTA and CDR2 FQGTGA. The CDR3 DNA reads as TGTGCCAGCAGCTTAGGGTTGCGGACTGAAGCTTTCTTT. It is translated as CASSLGLRTEAFF.